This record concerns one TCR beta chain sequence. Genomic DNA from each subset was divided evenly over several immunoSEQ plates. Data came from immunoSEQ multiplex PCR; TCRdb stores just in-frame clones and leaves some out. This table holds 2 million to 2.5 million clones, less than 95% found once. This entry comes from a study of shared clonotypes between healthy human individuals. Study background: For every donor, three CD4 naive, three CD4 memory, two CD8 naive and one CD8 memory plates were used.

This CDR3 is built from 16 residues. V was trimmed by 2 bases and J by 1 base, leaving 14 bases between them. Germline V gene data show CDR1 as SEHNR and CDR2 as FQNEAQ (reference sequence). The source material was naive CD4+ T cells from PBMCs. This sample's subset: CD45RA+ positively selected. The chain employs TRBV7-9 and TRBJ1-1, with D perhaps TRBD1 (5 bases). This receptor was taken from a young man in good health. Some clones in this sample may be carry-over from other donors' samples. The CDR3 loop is CASSLRSGRGNTEAFF. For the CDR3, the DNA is TGTGCCAGCAGCTTACGTTCCGGGAGGGGGAACACTGAAGCTTTCTTT.